The rows below give T cell receptor beta chains drawn from one sample of a study of shared clonotypes between healthy human individuals. Repertoires were generated with immunoSEQ multiplex PCR, while TCRdb's copy carries only in-frame clones and drops some. The table lists 600,000 to 700,000 clones, roughly 73% of them singletons. Sequenced sample: memory CD4+ T cells sorted from blood. The receptors stem from a woman younger than 45 in good health. The CDR3 runs from the conserved cysteine through the conserved F or W. The D gene is left open where the match is weak. Not all rows give a size; the values are once, few, many and, for expanded clones, a class.

cdr3_nt cdr3_aa j_call v_call cdr3_length d_call clone_size
TGTGCCAGCAGCTTTGGCACTAACAATGAGCAGTTCTTC CASSFGTNNEQFF TRBJ2-1 TRBV7-2 13 NA NA
TGCAGCGCAACGTACAGGGGGAGCGAAAAACTGTTTTTT CSATYRGSEKLFF TRBJ1-4 TRBV29-1 13 TRBD1 NA
TGCAGCGTTGACGTTGTGAACACCGGGGAGCTGTTTTTT CSVDVVNTGELFF TRBJ2-2 TRBV29-1 13 NA NA
TGTGCCAGCAGCGTAGTCTTGGACGCTACGCAGTATTTT CASSVVLDATQYF TRBJ2-3 TRBV9 13 NA NA
TGTGCCAGCAGCTTAGGCGGAGGGGATGACTCTGAAGCTTTCTTT CASSLGGGDDSEAFF TRBJ1-1 TRBV7-3 15 NA NA
TGTGCCAGCAGAACGACTAGCGGTCCGAACACCGGGGAGCTGTTTTTT CASRTTSGPNTGELFF TRBJ2-2 TRBV14 16 TRBD2 NA
TGCGCCAGCAGCCAAGCAGTCGCAGGGACGAGTTACGAGCAGTACTTC CASSQAVAGTSYEQYF TRBJ2-7 TRBV4-1 16 NA NA
TGTGCCTGGAGTGTACGGTGGGTAAACACTGAAGCTTTCTTT CAWSVRWVNTEAFF TRBJ1-1 TRBV30 14 NA NA
TGTGCCAGCAGCTCCTCGAACACCGGGGAGCTGTTTTTT CASSSSNTGELFF TRBJ2-2 TRBV7-7 13 NA few
TGTGCCAGCTCGTTACTAGGAAAAGAGACCCAGTACTTC CASSLLGKETQYF TRBJ2-5 TRBV6-1 13 NA few